Below are 31 T cell receptor beta chains sequenced from a single sample in a study of blood T cell repertoires in COVID-19. Generated by immunoSEQ multiplex PCR, the TCRdb table keeps only in-frame clones and is missing some. The sample has over 150,000 clones; roughly 94% are singletons. Sequenced material: peripheral blood. The receptors here all came from a man between 25 and 39 years old with COVID-19, enrolled during active disease.

The chain uses TRBV27 and TRBJ1-5; D gene uncertain. The germline V gene has CDR1 MNHEY and CDR2 SMNVEV (reference sequence). The length of the CDR3 is 15 residues. Trimming removed 3 bases at V and 2 bases at J, with 11 bases between. The CDR3 DNA reads as TGTGCCAGCAGTTTTTCCGGGAGAGGCAATCAGCCCCAGCATTTT. Protein: CASSFSGRGNQPQHF.

The chain has TRBV4-2 and TRBJ2-7, with a tentative D call TRBD2 (5 bases). The V gene's germline CDR1 is LGHNA and CDR2 YNFKEQ. V was trimmed by 0 bases and J by 3 bases, leaving 15 bases between them. CDR3 length equals 16 residues. CDR3 nucleotide sequence: TGTGCCAGCAGCCAAGAACTGGATCTACTAGTCTACGAGCAGTACTTC. The encoded protein is CASSQELDLLVYEQYF.

This chain joins TRBV19 and TRBJ1-5; weak D call: TRBD1 (5 bases). The germline V gene encodes CDR1 LNHDA and CDR2 SQIVND (reference sequence). The CDR3 loop spans 13 amino acids. The V and J ends lost 4 bases and 7 bases respectively, with 11 bases between them. DNA of the CDR3: TGTGCCAGTAGTACAGGGATGAGGCAGCCCCAGCATTTT. It translates to CASSTGMRQPQHF.

This chain uses TRBV12-5 with TRBJ1-4; 7 bases line up with TRBD1. There are 15 residues in the CDR3. J gave up 5 bases and V 5 bases, and 8 bases lay outside the gene matches. Germline assignment: CDR1 LGHNT and CDR2 FRNRAP. This CDR3 is CASGPPGTENEKLFF. The CDR3 DNA sequence: TGTGCTAGTGGTCCCCCGGGGACAGAGAATGAAAAACTGTTTTTT.

In DNA, the CDR3 is TGTGCCAGCATCGACAGGATACAAGGGGGCACTGAAGCTTTCTTT. Encoded protein: CASIDRIQGGTEAFF. The chain joins TRBV2 to TRBJ1-1; the D gene is possibly TRBD1 (6 bases). V lost 7 bases and J 4 bases, leaving 19 bases between the germline ends. CDR3 length: 15 residues. The germline V gene encodes CDR1 SNHLY and CDR2 FYNNEI.

The CDR3 region has the DNA TGTGCCAGCAGCCCGATAGCTACAACAGGGGGAGGTAATTCACCCCTCCACTTT. It yields the protein CASSPIATTGGGNSPLHF. The V call is TRBV9, the J call TRBJ1-6; 8 bases match TRBD1. CDR3 size: 18 residues. Germline V gene lookup returns CDR1 SGDLS and CDR2 YYNGEE. V lost 4 bases to trimming and J lost 6 bases; unmatched junction nucleotides: 15.

The J gene is TRBJ2-7, the V gene TRBV5-1; the D is unclear. CDR1 is SGHRS and CDR2 is YFSETQ in the germline V gene. V gave up 0 bases and J gave up 3 bases, with 13 bases separating them. This CDR3 is 15 amino acids long. As DNA, the CDR3 is TGCGCCAGCAGCTTGGAGCAGGTTGCATACTACGAGCAGTACTTC. This codes for CASSLEQVAYYEQYF.

This clone has only one observation. J is TRBJ1-1 and V is TRBV6-5; 7 bases are shared with TRBD1. This CDR3 is 14 amino acids long. Germline CDR1 is MNHEY and CDR2 is SVGAGI. Trimming removed 5 bases from V and 1 base from J; junction bases left unmatched: 4. CDR3 sequence reads: CASSLDRANTEAFF. The CDR3 DNA is TGTGCCAGCAGTCTCGACAGGGCGAACACTGAAGCTTTCTTT.

The chain recombines TRBV6-1 with TRBJ1-6, with D possibly matching TRBD1 (6 bases). Trimming removed 2 bases at V and 15 bases at J, with 20 bases between. Looked up from germline, CDR1 is MNHNS and CDR2 is SASEGT. CDR3 length equals 15 residues. For the CDR3, the DNA is TGTGCCAGCAGTGAAAGCAGGGGTGCCCCTTCAGTCCTCCACTTT. Amino acid sequence: CASSESRGAPSVLHF.

This clone was observed a few times. CDR3 sequence (DNA): TGTGCCAGCGGGAATAGGGGGGGGACGCCATATGAAGCTTTCTTT. This translates into CASGNRGGTPYEAFF. The chain employs TRBV13 and TRBJ1-1; D possibly corresponds to TRBD1 (6 bases). The CDR3 consists of 15 residues. Trimming removed 8 bases from V and 7 bases from J, with 23 bases in between. CDR1 is PRHDT and CDR2 is FYEKMQ in the germline V gene (reference sequence). Full variable domain (outside the CDR3, taken from reference TRBV13 and TRBJ1-1): AAGVIQSPRHLIKEKRETATLKCYPIPRHDTVYWYQQGPGQDPQFLISFYEKMQSDKGSIPDRFSAQQFSDYHSELNMSSLELGDSALYFCASGNRGGTPYEAFFGQGTRLTVV.

The rearrangement links TRBV5-1 to TRBJ2-3, with 10 bases identical to TRBD2. V lost 1 base to trimming and J lost 5 bases; unmatched junction nucleotides: 13. Germline assignment: CDR1 SGHRS and CDR2 YFSETQ. This CDR3 has 18 residues. This CDR3 is CASSLRVGQRGGRDTQYF. CDR3 sequence (DNA): TGCGCCAGCAGCTTGAGAGTTGGGCAGCGGGGGGGCCGAGATACGCAGTATTTT.

The rearrangement joins TRBV12-3 or TRBV12-4 to TRBJ1-1; D is possibly TRBD1 (5 bases). The V end lost 11 bases, the J end lost 3 bases, and 13 bases lay between the germline ends. The CDR3 is 12 amino acids. The CDR3 spells CAAKLGDTEAFF. CDR3 bases: TGTGCCGCAAAGTTAGGGGACACTGAAGCTTTCTTT.

The chain employs TRBV5-1 and TRBJ1-3; possibly TRBD1 for D (6 bases). Germline V lookup: CDR1 SGHRS, CDR2 YFSETQ. The germline V and J ends were trimmed by 5 bases and 2 bases, with 11 bases remaining between them. This CDR3 contains 14 residues. For the CDR3, the DNA is TGCGCCAGCAGGTGGAGACAGGCTGGAAACACCATATATTTT. Its translation is CASRWRQAGNTIYF.

The J gene is TRBJ2-1, the V gene TRBV7-2; 7 positions match TRBD1. The length of the CDR3 is 15 residues. Germline CDR1 and CDR2: SGHTA and FQGNSA. V trimming: 4 bases; J trimming: 4 bases; junction bases outside the gene matches: 7. CDR3 DNA: TGTGCCAGCAGCTACATCGGGACAGAGTACAATGAGCAGTTCTTC. It codes for CASSYIGTEYNEQFF.

The V and J genes are TRBV9 and TRBJ1-4; D is unclear. The CDR3 has 14 amino acids. V dropped 4 bases and J dropped 7 bases, with 14 bases sitting between them. The germline CDR1 and CDR2 sequences are SGDLS and YYNGEE. Here the CDR3 DNA reads TGTGCCAGCAGCCGCCGCGGAGGGCCTGAAAAACTGTTTTTT. Translation gives CASSRRGGPEKLFF.

V usage is TRBV7-9 and J usage is TRBJ1-1, with TRBD1 matching 9 bases. The V segment lost 6 bases and the J segment 3 bases; nucleotides outside the gene matches: 5. CDR3 length: 14 amino acids. The V gene's germline CDR1 is SEHNR and CDR2 FQNEAQ (reference sequence). The CDR3 DNA sequence: TGTGCCAGCAGACACACAGGGGGCGACACTGAAGCTTTCTTT. Amino acid sequence: CASRHTGGDTEAFF.

This chain uses TRBV6-5 with TRBJ1-3, with 10 positions matching TRBD1. The CDR3 is made up of 14 amino acids. V lost 6 bases, J lost 8 bases, and 7 bases stayed unmatched. CDR1 is MNHEY and CDR2 is SVGAGI in the germline V gene. The CDR3 DNA reads TGTGCCAGCAGGTCCGGGACAGGGGAGGACACCATATATTTT. It encodes CASRSGTGEDTIYF.

The chain uses TRBV7-9 and TRBJ2-7; 8 bases are a match to TRBD2. The germline CDR1 and CDR2 sequences are SEHNR and FQNEAQ (reference sequence). The CDR3 spans 18 residues. Trimming removed 2 bases from V and 5 bases from J; junction bases left unmatched: 17. In nucleotides, the CDR3 is TGTGCCAGCAGCTTAAAAAAAGTGAAGCGGGGGATTTTCAACGAGCAGTACTTC. It specifies CASSLKKVKRGIFNEQYF.

The chain has TRBV7-9 and TRBJ1-2; the match to TRBD1 covers 7 bases. Losses at the gene ends were 5 bases for V and 4 bases for J; bases not matched to a gene: 16. In germline, CDR1 is SEHNR, CDR2 FQNEAQ (reference sequence). The CDR3 runs to 17 residues. CDR3 loop: CASSRQTGPLEGYGYTF. The CDR3, as DNA: TGTGCCAGCAGCCGTCAGACAGGGCCCCTTGAGGGCTATGGCTACACCTTC.

The J gene is TRBJ2-2, the V gene TRBV7-3; 8 bases align to TRBD2. CDR3 length equals 16 residues. Trimming at V came to 0 bases and at J to 0 bases, leaving 0 bases not matched to a gene. Germline V lookup: CDR1 SGHTA, CDR2 FQGTGA. CDR3 sequence reads: CASSLTGLANTGELFF. CDR3 DNA: TGTGCCAGCAGCTTAACGGGACTAGCGAACACCGGGGAGCTGTTTTTT.

This sequence joins TRBV10-3 and TRBJ1-1; TRBD1 agrees at 8 bases. With V trimmed by 3 bases and J by 11 bases, 11 bases remained unmatched. The CDR3 sequence is 14 residues long. Germline V gene sequence: CDR1 ENHRY, CDR2 SYGVKD. The CDR3 bases are TGTGCCATCAGTGACTCCGACAGGGGTGTAAAGGCTTTCTTT. Its protein is CAISDSDRGVKAFF.

The gene calls are TRBV30 and TRBJ1-1; 10 bases line up with TRBD1. Per germline, CDR1 GTSNPN and CDR2 SVGIG (reference sequence). V shed 2 bases, J shed 7 bases, and the junction held 13 bases outside the gene matches. The CDR3 has 16 residues. The CDR3 sequence: CAWSHRRGTGALEAFF. Here the CDR3 DNA reads TGTGCCTGGAGTCACCGACGGGGGACAGGGGCCCTTGAAGCTTTCTTT.

CDR3 amino acids: CASSHTGGSTGELFF. CDR3 nucleotides: TGTGCCAGCAGCCACACAGGGGGCAGCACCGGGGAGCTGTTTTTT. The chain employs TRBV4-2 and TRBJ2-2, with 9 bases lining up with TRBD1. V shed 3 bases and J 4 bases; nucleotides not matched to a gene: 3. Germline lookup yields CDR1 LGHNA and CDR2 YNFKEQ. The CDR3 is 15 amino acids.

The chain has TRBV6-2 or TRBV6-3 and TRBJ1-5; 10 bases are a match to TRBD1. Germline CDR1 reads MNHEY; CDR2 reads SVGEGT. Trimming removed 1 base from V and 4 bases from J; junction bases left unmatched: 10. This CDR3 has 18 residues. CDR3 nucleotide sequence: TGTGCCAGCAGTTACTTCGGGACAGGGGCCACGTCGAATCAGCCCCAGCATTTT. Translated, it gives CASSYFGTGATSNQPQHF.

CDR3 in amino acids: CASSLRQGLQETQYF. The CDR3 DNA reads as TGTGCCAGCAGCCTGAGACAGGGCCTCCAAGAGACCCAGTACTTC. The V call is TRBV6-5, the J call TRBJ2-5, with TRBD1 identical over 7 bases. Looked up from germline, CDR1 is MNHEY and CDR2 is SVGAGI. The CDR3 sequence is 15 residues long. With 6 bases clipped from V and 1 base from J, the junction kept 8 bases outside the gene matches.

The CDR3 loop is CASSFSSPGELFF. In DNA form, the CDR3 reads TGTGCCAGCAGCTTTTCGTCCCCCGGGGAGCTGTTTTTT. The chain uses TRBV7-2 and TRBJ2-2; D unclear. The CDR3 runs to 13 residues. Germline V gives CDR1 SGHTA, CDR2 FQGNSA. Trimming removed 3 bases from V and 6 bases from J, with 8 bases in between.

The chain joins TRBV27 to TRBJ1-1, with 8 bases lining up with TRBD1. V was pared by 6 bases and J by 5 bases, with 5 bases of the junction left unmatched. Germline-derived CDR1 and CDR2 are MNHEY and SMNVEV (reference sequence). There are 13 residues in the CDR3. The CDR3 loop is CASRVQGETEAFF. The CDR3 DNA follows: TGTGCCAGCAGGGTACAGGGGGAGACTGAAGCTTTCTTT.

The chain joins TRBV5-4 to TRBJ1-6; tentatively, D is TRBD1 (6 bases). Germline CDR1 and CDR2: SGHNT and YYREEE (reference sequence). Trimming cost V 4 bases and J 2 bases, with 13 bases left between them. The CDR3 has 16 amino acids. CDR3 sequence: CASSGEGVPYNSPLHF. CDR3 DNA: TGTGCCAGCAGCGGGGAGGGGGTACCCTATAATTCACCCCTCCACTTT.

This chain uses TRBV12-3 or TRBV12-4 with TRBJ1-2; 7 bases agree with TRBD1. The CDR3 length is 12 residues. Trimming removed 5 bases from V and 7 bases from J; junction bases left unmatched: 4. The CDR3, as DNA: TGTGCCAGCAGTCACAACAGGGGTGGCTACACCTTC. It translates to CASSHNRGGYTF.

V usage is TRBV29-1 and J usage is TRBJ1-5; 9 bases match TRBD1. The CDR3 totals 14 residues. Looked up from germline, CDR1 is SQVTM and CDR2 is ANQGSEA. The V segment lost 7 bases and the J segment 2 bases; nucleotides outside the gene matches: 6. In nucleotides, the CDR3 is TGCAGCGCCATGACAGGGGGAGGCAATCAGCCCCAGCATTTT. Residues: CSAMTGGGNQPQHF.

The V gene is TRBV14, the J gene TRBJ1-2; D is unresolved. V was pared by 0 bases and J by 5 bases, with 13 bases between. The germline gives CDR1 SGHDN, CDR2 FVKESK. The CDR3 has 15 residues. CDR3 DNA sequence: TGTGCCAGCAGCCAAGATCGGGGATCGCCTTATGGCTACACCTTC. This translates into CASSQDRGSPYGYTF.